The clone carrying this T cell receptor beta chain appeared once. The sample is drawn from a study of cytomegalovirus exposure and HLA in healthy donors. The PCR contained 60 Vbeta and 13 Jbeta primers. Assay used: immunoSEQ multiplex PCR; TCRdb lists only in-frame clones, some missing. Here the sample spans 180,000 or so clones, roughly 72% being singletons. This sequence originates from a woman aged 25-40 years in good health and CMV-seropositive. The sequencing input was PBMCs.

The CDR3 coding sequence is TGTGCCAGCAGCCAACGGTCGGGGCGGGGGAACACCGGGGAGCTGTTTTTT. This sequence encodes CASSQRSGRGNTGELFF. The gene calls are TRBV7-6 and TRBJ2-2, with D maybe TRBD2 (6 bases). Trimming stripped 5 bases from V and 1 base from J, with 17 bases between. This CDR3 spans 17 amino acids. Germline-derived CDR1 and CDR2 are SGHVS and FNYEAQ.